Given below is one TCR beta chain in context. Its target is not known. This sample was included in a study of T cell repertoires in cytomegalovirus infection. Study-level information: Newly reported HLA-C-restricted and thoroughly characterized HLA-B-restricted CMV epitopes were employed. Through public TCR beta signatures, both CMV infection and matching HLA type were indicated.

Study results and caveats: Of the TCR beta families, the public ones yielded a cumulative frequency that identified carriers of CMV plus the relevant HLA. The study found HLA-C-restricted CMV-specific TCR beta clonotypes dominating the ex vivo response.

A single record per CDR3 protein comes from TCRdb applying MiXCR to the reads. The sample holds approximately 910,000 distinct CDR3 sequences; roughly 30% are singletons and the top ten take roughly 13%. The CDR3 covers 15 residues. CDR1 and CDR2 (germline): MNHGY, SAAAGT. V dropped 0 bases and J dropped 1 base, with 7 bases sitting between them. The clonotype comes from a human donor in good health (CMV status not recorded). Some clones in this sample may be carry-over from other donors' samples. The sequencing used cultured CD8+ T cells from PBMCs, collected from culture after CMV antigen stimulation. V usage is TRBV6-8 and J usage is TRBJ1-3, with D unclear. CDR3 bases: TGTGCCAGCAGTTACTCCCGGGATTCTGGAAACACCATATATTTT. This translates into CASSYSRDSGNTIYF.